These 12 T cell receptor beta chains were sequenced from one sample in a study of T cell changes during pregnancy in multiple sclerosis. Produced via immunoSEQ multiplex PCR; TCRdb's table is partial and in-frame only. The sample includes tens of thousands of clones, about 92% of them seen just once. The material sequenced was CD4+ T cells from peripheral blood mononuclear cells, taken in the third trimester of pregnancy. These receptors originate from a female donor with multiple sclerosis, enrolled in a pregnancy study.

The V call is TRBV5-1, the J call TRBJ2-2, with 10 bases that match TRBD2. J was trimmed by 7 bases and V by 7 bases; bases with no gene match: 13. The CDR3 length is 16 residues. Germline CDR1 and CDR2: SGHRS and YFSETQ. This CDR3 is CASRTRAGGPDGELFF. In DNA, the CDR3 is TGCGCCAGCCGGACGCGAGCGGGAGGGCCGGACGGGGAGCTGTTTTTT.

V is TRBV19 and J is TRBJ1-3, with TRBD1 identical over 7 bases. Germline assignment: CDR1 LNHDA and CDR2 SQIVND (reference sequence). CDR3 length: 16 residues. J lost 2 bases, V lost 5 bases, and 9 bases had no gene match. The CDR3 protein is CASSPATGMAGNTIYF. The CDR3 DNA sequence: TGTGCCAGTAGTCCAGCGACAGGGATGGCTGGAAACACCATATATTTT.

V is TRBV19 and J is TRBJ2-3, with TRBD1 matching 9 bases. Germline loops: CDR1 LNHDA, CDR2 SQIVND (reference sequence). The CDR3 totals 15 residues. The junction had 4 bases not matched to a gene; V was cut back by 2 bases and J by 4 bases. For the CDR3, the DNA is TGTGCCAGTAGTATAAGGGACAGGGCGGCAGATACGCAGTATTTT. It is translated as CASSIRDRAADTQYF.

The chain combines TRBV2 with TRBJ1-2; the D gene is possibly TRBD1 (5 bases). The CDR3 contains 14 residues. Germline lookup yields CDR1 SNHLY and CDR2 FYNNEI. Trimming removed 7 bases from V and 4 bases from J, with 16 bases in between. CDR3 nucleotide sequence: TGTGCCAGCAAGGAAGGGGTTTCGGCCTATGGCTACACCTTC. Residues: CASKEGVSAYGYTF.

The chain employs TRBV18 and TRBJ1-5, with 8 nucleotides matching TRBD1. The CDR3 runs to 18 residues. The J segment lost 5 bases and the V segment lost 5 bases, leaving 17 bases of the junction unmatched. Germline values: CDR1 KGHSH, CDR2 LQKENI. The CDR3: CASSRTGPMFDLYQPQHF. The CDR3 DNA reads as TGTGCCAGCTCAAGGACAGGGCCCATGTTCGATCTCTATCAGCCCCAGCATTTT.

V is TRBV6-5 and J is TRBJ2-6, with TRBD2 as a possible D gene (5 bases). V lost 7 bases, J lost 11 bases, and 18 bases lay in between. CDR3 length equals 14 residues. Germline V gives CDR1 MNHEY, CDR2 SVGAGI. CDR3 region: CASTRAGIPHVLTF. The CDR3 nucleotides read TGTGCCAGCACCCGAGCCGGGATCCCCCACGTCCTGACTTTC.

The rearrangement links TRBV5-1 to TRBJ2-7, with TRBD2 matching 8 bases. V trimming: 0 bases; J trimming: 5 bases; junction bases outside the gene matches: 7. The CDR3 is made up of 15 amino acids. CDR1 SGHRS and CDR2 YFSETQ come from the germline V gene. The CDR3 is CASSLDLPGGDEQYF. CDR3 in DNA: TGCGCCAGCAGCTTGGACCTACCGGGGGGGGACGAGCAGTACTTC.

The CDR3 bases are TGTGCCAGCAGCTTCCATACAGGGTCCACAGATACGCAGTATTTT. Its protein product is CASSFHTGSTDTQYF. This rearrangement joins TRBV5-8 to TRBJ2-3, with D possibly being TRBD1 (6 bases). The CDR3 totals 15 residues. V was trimmed by 2 bases and J by 2 bases, leaving 12 bases between them. Germline V gives CDR1 SGHTS, CDR2 YDEGEE. The full variable domain, in which reference TRBV5-8 and TRBJ2-3 provide the parts outside the CDR3, is EAGVTQSPTHLIKTRGQQATLRCSPISGHTSVYWYQQALGLGLQFLLWYDEGEERNRGNFPPRFSGRQFPNYSSELNVNALELEDSALYLCASSFHTGSTDTQYFGPGTRLTVL.

The V gene is TRBV11-2, the J gene TRBJ1-2; possible D gene TRBD1, 5 bases. Trimming took off 5 bases at V and 4 bases at J, with 11 bases between the two ends. Germline values: CDR1 SGHAT, CDR2 FQNNGV. This CDR3 contains 13 residues. CDR3 loop: CASSPGGIYGYTF. The CDR3 bases are TGTGCCAGCAGCCCGGGGGGGATCTATGGCTACACCTTC.

The V call is TRBV4-1, the J call TRBJ2-4, with TRBD1 matching over 7 bases. The CDR3 consists of 16 residues. CDR1 is MGHRA and CDR2 is YSYEKL in the germline V gene. The V gene end was trimmed by 0 bases and the J gene end by 0 bases; junction bases not matched to a gene: 2. CDR3 sequence: CASSQEGGLAKNIQYF. In DNA, the CDR3 is TGCGCCAGCAGCCAAGAAGGGGGCTTAGCCAAAAACATTCAGTACTTC.

The V call is TRBV5-4, the J call TRBJ2-4; TRBD2 matches at 11 bases. Trimming took 0 bases from V and 7 from J; bases not matched to a gene: 6. Germline V CDR1 and CDR2: SGHNT, YYREEE (reference sequence). This CDR3 has 16 amino acids. In DNA form, the CDR3 reads TGTGCCAGCAGCTTGGGGACAAGACTAGCGGGGAACATTCAGTACTTC. Its translation: CASSLGTRLAGNIQYF.

This clone is a singleton in its sample. The genes are TRBV28 and TRBJ2-3; a possible D gene is TRBD2 (5 bases). Trimming cost V 4 bases and J 5 bases, with 19 bases left between them. This CDR3 is 16 amino acids long. Per the germline V gene, CDR1 is MDHEN and CDR2 is SYDVKM. In nucleotides, the CDR3 is TGTGCCAGCAGTTCCCACCGAGGACTCTTGCTAGATACGCAGTATTTT. Translated: CASSSHRGLLLDTQYF. Full variable domain (outside the CDR3, taken from reference TRBV28 and TRBJ2-3): DVKVTQSSRYLVKRTGEKVFLECVQDMDHENMFWYRQDPGLGLRLIYFSYDVKMKEKGDIPEGYSVSREKKERFSLILESASTNQTSMYLCASSSHRGLLLDTQYFGPGTRLTVL.